This TCR beta chain was sequenced for a study of cytomegalovirus exposure and HLA in healthy donors. PCR employed 60 Vbeta and 13 Jbeta primers. Some clones are missing from TCRdb's copy, which holds only in-frame ones; the method was immunoSEQ multiplex PCR. The table lists about 120,000 clones, 65% to 80% of them singletons. Study results and limitations: Fewer N-insertions than the roughly 670-donor mean were reportedly shown by an Asian-associated ancestry cluster in a later analysis.

For this clone: Antigen unknown.

This clonotype was sampled from a man aged 25 to 40 in good health and CMV-seronegative. The sequenced sample was PBMCs.

The CDR3 coding sequence is TGTGCCAGCAGAGCGAGAGGGTATCCCTACGAGCAGTACTTC. It translates to CASRARGYPYEQYF. The V call is TRBV27, the J call TRBJ2-7; the D gene is possibly TRBD2 (5 bases). CDR1 is MNHEY and CDR2 is SMNVEV in the germline V gene (reference sequence). CDR3 length: 14 amino acids. Trimming left V 6 bases short and J 2 bases short, with 14 bases between.